One TCR beta chain is described in this entry. This entry comes from a study of blood T cell repertoires in COVID-19. About the study: Nucleic acid was either cDNA or gDNA, and it came from T cells, B-cell-depleted T cells, or PBMCs.

The CDR3 length is 17 residues. Germline V gene lookup returns CDR1 SGHDT and CDR2 YYEEEE. V was trimmed by 2 bases and J by 0 bases, leaving 16 bases between them. The protocol was immunoSEQ multiplex PCR, while the TCRdb copy is restricted to in-frame clones and leaves out a portion. The data show about 380,000 clones, 85% seen once. This chain uses TRBV5-6 with TRBJ2-3; D may be TRBD1 (6 bases). The receptor was derived from a woman aged 18-29 years with acute or convalescent COVID-19. Source material: peripheral blood. CDR3 DNA sequence: TGTGCCAGCAGCTTCGGATCTTGGACAGCTAGCACAGATACGCAGTATTTT. Its protein is CASSFGSWTASTDTQYF.